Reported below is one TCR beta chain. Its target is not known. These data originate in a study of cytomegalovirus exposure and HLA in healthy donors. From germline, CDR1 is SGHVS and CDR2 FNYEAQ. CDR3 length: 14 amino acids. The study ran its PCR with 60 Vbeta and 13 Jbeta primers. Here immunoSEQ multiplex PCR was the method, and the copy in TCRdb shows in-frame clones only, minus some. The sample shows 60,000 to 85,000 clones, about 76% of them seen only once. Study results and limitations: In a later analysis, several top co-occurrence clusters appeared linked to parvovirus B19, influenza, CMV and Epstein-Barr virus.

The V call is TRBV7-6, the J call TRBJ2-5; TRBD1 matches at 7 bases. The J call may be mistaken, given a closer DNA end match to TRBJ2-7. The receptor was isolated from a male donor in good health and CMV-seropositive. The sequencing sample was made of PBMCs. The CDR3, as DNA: TGTGCCAGCAGCAATAGGGACAGAGACTTCGAGCAGTACTTC. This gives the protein CASSNRDRDFEQYF.